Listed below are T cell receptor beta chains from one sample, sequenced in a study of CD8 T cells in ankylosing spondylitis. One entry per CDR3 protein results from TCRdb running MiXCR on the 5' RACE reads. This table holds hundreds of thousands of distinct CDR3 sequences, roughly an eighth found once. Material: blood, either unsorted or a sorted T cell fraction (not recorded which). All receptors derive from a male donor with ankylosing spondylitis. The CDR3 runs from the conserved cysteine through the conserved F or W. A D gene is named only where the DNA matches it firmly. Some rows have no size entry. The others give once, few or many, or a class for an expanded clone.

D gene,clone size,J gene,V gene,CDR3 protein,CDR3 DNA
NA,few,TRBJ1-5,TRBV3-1,CASSRDPGDGQPQHF,TGTGCCAGCAGCCGGGACCCCGGGGATGGTCAGCCCCAGCATTTT
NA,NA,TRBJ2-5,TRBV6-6,CASSPLGGETQYF,TGTGCCAGCAGTCCCCTGGGCGGGGAGACCCAGTACTTC
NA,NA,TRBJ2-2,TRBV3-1,CASSQEFGTGEPFF,TGTGCCAGCAGCCAAGAGTTCGGGACCGGGGAGCCGTTTTTT
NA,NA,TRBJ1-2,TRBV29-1,CSVDGQNYGYTF,TGCAGCGTTGACGGGCAGAACTATGGCTACACCTTC
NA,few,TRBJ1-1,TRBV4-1,CASTTRGGVTTSTEAFF,TGCGCCAGCACCACCCGGGGGGGGGTGACCACGAGCACTGAAGCTTTCTTT
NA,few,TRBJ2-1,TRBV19,CASSLLGYYNEQFF,TGTGCCAGTAGTTTACTAGGTTACTACAATGAGCAGTTCTTC
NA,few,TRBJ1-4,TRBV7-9,CASSTDGLNEKLFF,TGTGCCAGCAGCACGGACGGACTGAATGAAAAACTGTTTTTT
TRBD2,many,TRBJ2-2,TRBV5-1,CASRPTSGYGTGELFF,TGCGCCAGCAGACCGACTAGCGGGTATGGCACCGGGGAGCTGTTTTTT
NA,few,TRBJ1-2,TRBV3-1,CASSQLGTNYGYTF,TGTGCCAGCAGCCAACTAGGCACCAACTATGGCTACACCTTC
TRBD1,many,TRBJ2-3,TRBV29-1,CSVDTGGTDTQYF,TGCAGCGTTGACACAGGGGGCACAGATACGCAGTATTTT
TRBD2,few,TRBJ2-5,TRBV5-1,CASGGDQETQYF,TGCGCCAGCGGGGGGGATCAAGAGACCCAGTACTTC
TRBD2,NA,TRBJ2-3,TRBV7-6,CASSLSRVAGTTDTQYF,TGTGCCAGCAGCTTAAGTCGGGTAGCGGGGACCACAGATACGCAGTATTTT
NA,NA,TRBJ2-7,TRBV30,CAWSVGGSEQYF,TGTGCCTGGAGTGTTGGAGGCTCCGAGCAGTACTTC
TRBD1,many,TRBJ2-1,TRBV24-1,CATSDSGQGAYNEQFF,TGTGCCACCAGTGACTCAGGACAGGGGGCTTACAATGAGCAGTTCTTC
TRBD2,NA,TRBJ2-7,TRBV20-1,CSPAGTSFGYEQYF,TGCAGTCCTGCCGGGACTAGCTTTGGCTACGAGCAGTACTTC
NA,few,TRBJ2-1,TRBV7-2,CASSLGLIDYNEQFF,TGTGCCAGCAGCCTCGGATTGATAGACTACAATGAGCAGTTCTTC
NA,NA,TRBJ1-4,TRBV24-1,CATSSGRVNEKLFF,TGTGCCACCAGTTCGGGACGTGTTAATGAAAAACTGTTTTTT
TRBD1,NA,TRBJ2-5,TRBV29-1,CSVHGTDQETQYF,TGCAGCGTTCATGGGACAGATCAAGAGACCCAGTACTTC
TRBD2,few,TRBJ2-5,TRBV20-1,CSAPLREGRETQYF,TGCAGTGCTCCCCTGCGGGAGGGCCGAGAGACCCAGTACTTC
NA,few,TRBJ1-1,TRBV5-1,CASSLPAGTEAFF,TGCGCCAGCAGCTTGCCGGCTGGCACTGAAGCTTTCTTT
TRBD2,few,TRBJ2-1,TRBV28,CASSPSTAGTSGSKPQFF,TGTGCCAGCAGTCCATCCACCGCCGGGACTAGCGGGAGTAAGCCCCAGTTCTTC
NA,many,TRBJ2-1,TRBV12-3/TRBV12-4,CASTLTSRYNEQFF,TGTGCCAGCACCCTAACTAGCCGCTATAATGAGCAGTTCTTC
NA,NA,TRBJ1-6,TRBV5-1,CASRRTDSPLHF,TGCGCCAGCAGACGGACAGATTCACCCCTCCACTTT
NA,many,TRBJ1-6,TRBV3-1,CASSQGQTASPLHF,TGTGCCAGCAGCCAAGGACAGACTGCTTCACCCCTCCACTTT
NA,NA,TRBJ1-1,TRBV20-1,CSAGRNTEAFF,TGCAGTGCTGGGCGAAACACTGAAGCTTTCTTT
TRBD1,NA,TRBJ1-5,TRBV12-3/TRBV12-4,CASSRDRGLSGGNQPQHF,TGTGCCAGTTCCCGGGACAGGGGATTAAGCGGCGGCAATCAGCCCCAGCATTTT
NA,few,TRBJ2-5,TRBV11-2,CASSLDLNRETQYF,TGTGCCAGCAGCTTAGATCTAAACAGGGAGACCCAGTACTTC
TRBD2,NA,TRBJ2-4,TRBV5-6,CASSWRLAVAKNIQYF,TGTGCCAGCAGCTGGCGACTAGCGGTAGCCAAAAACATTCAGTACTTC
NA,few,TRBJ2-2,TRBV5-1,CASLGGSGTGELFF,TGCGCCAGCCTCGGGGGTAGTGGCACCGGGGAGCTGTTTTTT
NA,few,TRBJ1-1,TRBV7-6,CASSPGREAFF,TGTGCCAGCAGCCCGGGTCGTGAAGCTTTCTTT
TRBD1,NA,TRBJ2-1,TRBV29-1,CSVPGQGSDEQFF,TGCAGCGTTCCAGGACAGGGAAGCGATGAGCAGTTCTTC
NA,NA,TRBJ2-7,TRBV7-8,CASSRASAGYEQYF,TGTGCCAGCAGCCGCGCGTCGGCAGGCTACGAGCAGTACTTC
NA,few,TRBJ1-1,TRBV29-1,CSVSGGAGNTEAFF,TGCAGCGTTTCCGGGGGCGCGGGGAACACTGAAGCTTTCTTT
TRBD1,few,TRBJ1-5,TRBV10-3,CATGESGQFNQPQHF,TGTGCCACTGGGGAATCGGGACAGTTCAATCAGCCCCAGCATTTT
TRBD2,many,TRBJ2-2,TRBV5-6,CASSRGLAYIGELFF,TGTGCCAGCAGCCGGGGACTAGCGTATATCGGGGAGCTGTTTTTT
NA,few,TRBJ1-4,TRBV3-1,CASSVGVEEKLFF,TGTGCCAGCAGCGTGGGGGTGGAAGAAAAACTGTTTTTT
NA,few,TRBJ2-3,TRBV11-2,CASSLDFGGRTSTDTQYF,TGTGCCAGCAGCTTAGATTTTGGTGGGAGAACTAGCACAGATACGCAGTATTTT